Below, 10 T cell receptor beta chains from the same sample are listed, as sequenced in a study of T-cell reconstitution after alpha-beta-depleted transplantation in children. Unique molecular identifiers tagged the TCRbeta library. TCRdb re-analysed the PCR reads in MiXCR, keeping a single row per CDR3 protein. The sample yields 250,000 to 300,000 distinct CDR3 sequences, nearly 8% seen once. No antigen has been identified for these receptors. Study-level results: A year had passed since transplant, and T-cell counts and diversity by then came mostly from newly produced T cells.

The sample here was peripheral blood, taken 360 days after TCRalphabeta/CD19-depleted stem cell transplant. All receptors derive from a female patient aged 2-9 years who had a stem cell transplant for Fanconi anemia, so the T cells may come from the graft donor.

This clonotype was counted at least ten times. The chain links TRBV6-6 to TRBJ1-1, with D perhaps matching TRBD1 (5 bases). This CDR3 has 12 residues. Germline loops: CDR1 MNHNY, CDR2 SVGAGI (reference sequence). Trimming removed 8 bases at V and 8 bases at J, with 15 bases between. CDR3 bases: TGTGCCAGCGTAAGGATGAGGGGAGAAGCTTTCTTT. This gives the protein CASVRMRGEAFF.

V gene TRBV4-1 combines with J gene TRBJ2-1, with D possibly TRBD1 on 5 matching bases. Germline V lookup: CDR1 MGHRA, CDR2 YSYEKL. The CDR3 loop spans 13 amino acids. V was trimmed by 5 bases and J by 3 bases, leaving 8 bases between them. The CDR3 sequence: CASSSQVYNEQFF. Here the CDR3 DNA reads TGCGCCAGCAGCTCACAGGTCTACAATGAGCAGTTCTTC.

In its sample, this clonotype was seen many times. The chain employs TRBV28 and TRBJ2-1; 8 bases are shared with TRBD1. Germline-derived CDR1 and CDR2 are MDHEN and SYDVKM. There are 17 residues in the CDR3. Losses at the gene ends were 6 bases for V and 7 bases for J; bases not matched to a gene: 17. CDR3 region: CASSRTGGVPIKNEQFF. The CDR3 nucleotides read TGTGCCAGCAGCCGAACAGGGGGTGTGCCAATTAAGAATGAGCAGTTCTTC. The variable domain in full, with the rest retrieved from reference TRBV28 and TRBJ2-1, is DVKVTQSSRYLVKRTGEKVFLECVQDMDHENMFWYRQDPGLGLRLIYFSYDVKMKEKGDIPEGYSVSREKKERFSLILESASTNQTSMYLCASSRTGGVPIKNEQFFGPGTRLTVL.

This clonotype has at least ten counts. The genes are TRBV7-3 and TRBJ2-7; 8 bases agree with TRBD2. Per the germline V gene, CDR1 is SGHTA and CDR2 is FQGTGA. The CDR3 extends over 15 amino acids. V dropped 2 bases and J dropped 4; count of bases not matched to a gene: 7. CDR3 nucleotides: TGTGCCAGCAGCTTATCCGCGGGGGGTGTATACGAGCAGTACTTC. Encoded protein: CASSLSAGGVYEQYF.

Ten or more counts support this clonotype. V and J are TRBV24-1 and TRBJ1-1; TRBD1 is a possible D gene (5 bases). Per germline, CDR1 KGHDR and CDR2 SFDVKD. V gave up 5 bases and J gave up 4 bases, with 10 bases separating them. This CDR3 comprises 13 residues. The CDR3 DNA follows: TGTGCCACCAGTGCATCAGGGACCACTGAAGCTTTCTTT. This encodes CATSASGTTEAFF.

The chain employs TRBV6-5 and TRBJ1-2; TRBD1 is a possible D gene (6 bases). CDR3 length: 16 amino acids. The V end lost 0 bases, the J end lost 8 bases, and 19 bases lay between the germline ends. Germline values: CDR1 MNHEY, CDR2 SVGAGI. The CDR3 coding sequence is TGTGCCAGCAGTTACTCGCCAGGGCCTCTGCAGGGGGGCTACACCTTC. Amino acids: CASSYSPGPLQGGYTF.

This sequence joins TRBV4-3 and TRBJ1-1; D remains unclear. The germline CDR1 and CDR2 sequences are LGHNA and YSLEER. The CDR3 totals 13 residues. Trimming stripped 8 bases from V and 1 base from J, with 11 bases between. CDR3 region: CASGFSSNTEAFF. CDR3 nucleotide sequence: TGCGCCAGCGGTTTCTCTTCGAACACTGAAGCTTTCTTT.

This clonotype came up a few times. The V call is TRBV30, the J call TRBJ1-2; the D is unclear. The V gene lost 3 bases and the J gene lost 8 bases, with 16 bases spanning the gap. Per the germline V gene, CDR1 is GTSNPN and CDR2 is SVGIG (reference sequence). The CDR3 covers 13 residues. CDR3 in DNA: TGTGCCTGGAGAGCGCATCGAAAAGACGGCTACACCTTC. This gives the protein CAWRAHRKDGYTF.

The table lists this clonotype with many counts. The chain is built from TRBV7-6 and TRBJ2-2; TRBD1 matches at 7 bases. There are 15 residues in the CDR3. Germline lookup yields CDR1 SGHVS and CDR2 FNYEAQ. V lost 4 bases, J lost 2 bases, and 4 bases stayed unmatched. The CDR3 DNA is TGTGCCAGCAGCTCCAGACAGGGTAACACCGGGGAGCTGTTTTTT. Translation: CASSSRQGNTGELFF.

This clonotype was seen many times. This sequence joins TRBV12-3 or TRBV12-4 and TRBJ2-5; D is unresolved. The germline V and J ends were trimmed by 2 bases and 4 bases, with 20 bases remaining between them. The CDR3 length is 17 residues. The CDR3 loop reads CASSLKMQTQQLETQYF. CDR3 DNA: TGTGCCAGCAGTTTAAAAATGCAAACTCAACAACTAGAGACCCAGTACTTC.